The clone carrying this T cell receptor (beta chain) was observed at least ten times. Its target is unknown. Template material for amplifying TCR beta CDR3 regions consisted of RNA transcripts. Carried out on the TCR CDR3, a first-round RT-PCR used the HTBI primer set. TCRdb ran MiXCR on the multiplex PCR reads and lists one entry per CDR3 protein. Among fewer than 650,000 distinct CDR3 sequences listed, 13% to 15% were seen once. Those patients with uncontrolled infection, other autoimmune disease, pregnancy or lactation were excluded. The data derive from a study of T cells in Graves' hyperthyroidism and ophthalmopathy. Study results and caveats: Ophthalmopathy was model-predicted a median roughly six months pre-onset. Among clonotypes expanded in thyroid above 0.001, most were also found in blood.

V shed 4 bases, J shed 10 bases, and the junction held 6 bases outside the gene matches. The germline V gene has CDR1 LGHDT and CDR2 YNNKEL (reference sequence). The CDR3 is 13 amino acids. This sequence was found in a woman aged 18-29 years with Graves' ophthalmopathy. The sample taken for sequencing was blood. The chain couples TRBV3-1 to TRBJ2-1, with 8 bases matching TRBD2. Here the CDR3 reads CASSLRRLAEQFF. The CDR3 nucleotides are TGTGCCAGCAGCCTCCGACGACTAGCGGAGCAGTTCTTC.